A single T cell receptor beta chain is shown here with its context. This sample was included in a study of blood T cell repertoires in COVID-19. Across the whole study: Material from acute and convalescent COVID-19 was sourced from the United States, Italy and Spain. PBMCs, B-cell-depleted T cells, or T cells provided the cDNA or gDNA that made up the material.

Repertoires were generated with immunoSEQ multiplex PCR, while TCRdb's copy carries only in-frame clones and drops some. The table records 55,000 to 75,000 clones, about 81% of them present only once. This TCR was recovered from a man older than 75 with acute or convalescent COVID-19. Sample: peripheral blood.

CDR3 in amino acids: CASSYIQGRETQYF. The CDR3, as DNA: TGTGCCAGCAGTTACATCCAGGGTAGAGAGACCCAGTACTTC. The V call is TRBV6-2 or TRBV6-3, the J call TRBJ2-5; tentatively, D is TRBD1 (5 bases). The CDR3 sequence is 14 residues long. CDR1 is MNHEY and CDR2 is SVGEGT in the germline V gene. V lost 2 bases to trimming and J lost 4 bases, with 11 bases between them.